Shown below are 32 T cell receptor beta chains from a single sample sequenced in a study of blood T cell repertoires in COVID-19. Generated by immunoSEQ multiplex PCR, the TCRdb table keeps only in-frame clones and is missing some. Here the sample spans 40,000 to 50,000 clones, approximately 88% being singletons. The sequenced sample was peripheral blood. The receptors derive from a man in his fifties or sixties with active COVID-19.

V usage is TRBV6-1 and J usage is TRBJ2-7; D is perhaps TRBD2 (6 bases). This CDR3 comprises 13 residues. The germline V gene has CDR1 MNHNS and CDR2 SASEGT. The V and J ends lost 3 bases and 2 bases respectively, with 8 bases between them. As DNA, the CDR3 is TGTGCCAGCAGTGATCCGGGAGCCTACGAGCAGTACTTC. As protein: CASSDPGAYEQYF.

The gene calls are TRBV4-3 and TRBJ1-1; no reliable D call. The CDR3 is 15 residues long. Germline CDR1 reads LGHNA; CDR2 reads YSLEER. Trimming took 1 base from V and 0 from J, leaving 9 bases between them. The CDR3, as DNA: TGCGCCAGCAGCCAAGGGGCACGGCTGAACACTGAAGCTTTCTTT. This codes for CASSQGARLNTEAFF.

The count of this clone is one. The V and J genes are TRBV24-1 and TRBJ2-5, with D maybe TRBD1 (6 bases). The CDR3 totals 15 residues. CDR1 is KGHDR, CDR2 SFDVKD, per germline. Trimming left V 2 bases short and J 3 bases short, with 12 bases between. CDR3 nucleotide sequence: TGTGCCACCAGTGATTCGCGCCAGGGGAAAGAGACCCAGTACTTC. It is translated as CATSDSRQGKETQYF.

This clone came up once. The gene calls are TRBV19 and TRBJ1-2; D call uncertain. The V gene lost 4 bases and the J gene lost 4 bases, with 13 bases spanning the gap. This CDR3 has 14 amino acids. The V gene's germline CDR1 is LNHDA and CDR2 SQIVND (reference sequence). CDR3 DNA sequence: TGTGCCAGTAGTAAGGCAGGTCCTGCCTATGGCTACACCTTC. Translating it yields CASSKAGPAYGYTF.

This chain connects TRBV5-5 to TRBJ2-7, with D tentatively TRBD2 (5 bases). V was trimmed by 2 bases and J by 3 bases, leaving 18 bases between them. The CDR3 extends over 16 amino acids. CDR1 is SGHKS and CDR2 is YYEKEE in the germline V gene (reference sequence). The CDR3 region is CASSFWERTAGYEQYF. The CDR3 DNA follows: TGTGCCAGCAGCTTCTGGGAACGGACGGCGGGCTACGAGCAGTACTTC.

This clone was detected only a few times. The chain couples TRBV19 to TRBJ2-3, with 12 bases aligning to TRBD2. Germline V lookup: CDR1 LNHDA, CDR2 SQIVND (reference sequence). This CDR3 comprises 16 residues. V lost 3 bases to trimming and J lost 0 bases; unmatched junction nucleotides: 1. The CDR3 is CASSIGTSGSTDTQYF. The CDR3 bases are TGTGCCAGTAGTATCGGGACTAGCGGGAGCACAGATACGCAGTATTTT. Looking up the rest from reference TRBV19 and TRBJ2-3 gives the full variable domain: DGGITQSPKYLFRKEGQNVTLSCEQNLNHDAMYWYRQDPGQGLRLIYYSQIVNDFQKGDIAEGYSVSREKKESFPLTVTSAQKNPTAFYLCASSIGTSGSTDTQYFGPGTRLTVL.

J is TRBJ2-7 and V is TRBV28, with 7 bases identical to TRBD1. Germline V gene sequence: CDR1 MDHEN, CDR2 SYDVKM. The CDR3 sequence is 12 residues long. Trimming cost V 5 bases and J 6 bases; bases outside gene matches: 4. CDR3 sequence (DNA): TGTGCCAGCAGTCTGTACAGGGGCGAGCAGTACTTC. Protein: CASSLYRGEQYF.

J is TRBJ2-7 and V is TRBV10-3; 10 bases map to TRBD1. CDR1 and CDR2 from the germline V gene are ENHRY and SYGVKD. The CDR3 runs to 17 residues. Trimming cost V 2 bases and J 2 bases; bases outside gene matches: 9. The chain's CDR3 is CAISEPEGDRGTYEQYF. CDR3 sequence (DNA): TGTGCCATCAGTGAGCCCGAGGGGGACAGGGGAACCTACGAGCAGTACTTC.

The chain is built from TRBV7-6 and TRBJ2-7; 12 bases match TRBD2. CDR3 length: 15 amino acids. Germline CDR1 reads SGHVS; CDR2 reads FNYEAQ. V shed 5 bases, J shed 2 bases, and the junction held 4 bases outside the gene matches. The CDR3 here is CASSPRTSGTYEQYF. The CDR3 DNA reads TGTGCCAGCAGCCCACGGACTAGCGGGACCTACGAGCAGTACTTC.

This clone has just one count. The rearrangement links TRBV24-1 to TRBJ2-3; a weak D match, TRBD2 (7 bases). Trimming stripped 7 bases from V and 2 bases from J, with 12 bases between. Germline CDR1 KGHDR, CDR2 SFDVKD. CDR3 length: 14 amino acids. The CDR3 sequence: CATRARGATDTQYF. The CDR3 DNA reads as TGTGCCACCAGGGCTCGGGGGGCCACAGATACGCAGTATTTT.

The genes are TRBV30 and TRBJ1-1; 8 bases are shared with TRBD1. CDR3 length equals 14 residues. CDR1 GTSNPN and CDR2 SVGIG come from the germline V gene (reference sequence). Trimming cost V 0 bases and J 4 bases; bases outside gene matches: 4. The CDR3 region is CAWSVGQGFTEAFF. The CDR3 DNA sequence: TGTGCCTGGAGTGTAGGACAGGGATTCACTGAAGCTTTCTTT. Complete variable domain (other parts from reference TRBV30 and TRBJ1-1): SQTIHQWPATLVQPVGSPLSLECTVEGTSNPNLYWYRQAAGRGLQLLFYSVGIGQISSEVPQNLSASRPQDRQFILSSKKLLLSDSGFYLCAWSVGQGFTEAFFGQGTRLTVV.

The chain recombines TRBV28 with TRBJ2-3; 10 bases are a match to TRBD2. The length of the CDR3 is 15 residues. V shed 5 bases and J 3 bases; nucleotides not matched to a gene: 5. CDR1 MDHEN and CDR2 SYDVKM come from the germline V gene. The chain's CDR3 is CASSPGLAVTDTQYF. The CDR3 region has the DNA TGTGCCAGCAGTCCCGGACTAGCGGTGACAGATACGCAGTATTTT. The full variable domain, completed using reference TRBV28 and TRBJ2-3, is DVKVTQSSRYLVKRTGEKVFLECVQDMDHENMFWYRQDPGLGLRLIYFSYDVKMKEKGDIPEGYSVSREKKERFSLILESASTNQTSMYLCASSPGLAVTDTQYFGPGTRLTVL.

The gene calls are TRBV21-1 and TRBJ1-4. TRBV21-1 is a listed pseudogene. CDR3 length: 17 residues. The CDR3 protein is CASSAWERSATNEKLFF. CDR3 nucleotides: TGTGCCAGCAGCGCGTGGGAGCGAAGTGCAACTAATGAAAAACTGTTTTTT.

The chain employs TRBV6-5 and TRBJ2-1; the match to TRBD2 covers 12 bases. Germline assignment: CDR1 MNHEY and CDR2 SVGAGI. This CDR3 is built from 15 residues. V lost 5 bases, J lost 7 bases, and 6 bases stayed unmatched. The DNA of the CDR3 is TGTGCCAGCAGTCTAGCGGGAGGGCCGGGTAATGAGCAGTTCTTC. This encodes CASSLAGGPGNEQFF.

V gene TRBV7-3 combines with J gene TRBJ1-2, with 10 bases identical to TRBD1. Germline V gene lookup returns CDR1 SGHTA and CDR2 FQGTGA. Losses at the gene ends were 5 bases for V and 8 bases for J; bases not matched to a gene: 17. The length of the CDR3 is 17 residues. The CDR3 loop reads CASSLTDRGRFFGGYTF. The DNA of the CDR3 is TGTGCCAGCAGCCTCACTGACAGGGGGCGCTTCTTCGGGGGCTACACCTTC.

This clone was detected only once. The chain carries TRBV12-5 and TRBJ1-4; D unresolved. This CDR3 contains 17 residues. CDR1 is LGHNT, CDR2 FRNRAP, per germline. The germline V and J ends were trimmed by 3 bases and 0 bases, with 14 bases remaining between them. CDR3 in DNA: TGTGCTAGTGGTTTTAGCCCATTAGATCCAACTAATGAAAAACTGTTTTTT. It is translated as CASGFSPLDPTNEKLFF.

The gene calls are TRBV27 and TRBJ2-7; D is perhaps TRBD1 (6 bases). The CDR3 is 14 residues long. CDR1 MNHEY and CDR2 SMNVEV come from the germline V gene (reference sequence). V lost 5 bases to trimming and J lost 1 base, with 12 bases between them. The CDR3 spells CASSSDRNSYEQYF. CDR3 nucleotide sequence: TGTGCCAGCAGTAGCGACAGGAATTCCTACGAGCAGTACTTC.

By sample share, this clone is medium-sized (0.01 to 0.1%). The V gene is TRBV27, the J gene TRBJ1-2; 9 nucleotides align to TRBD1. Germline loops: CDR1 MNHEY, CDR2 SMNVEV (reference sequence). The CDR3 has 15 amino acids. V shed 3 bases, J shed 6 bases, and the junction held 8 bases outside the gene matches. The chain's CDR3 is CASSFDGTGWNGYTF. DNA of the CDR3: TGTGCCAGCAGTTTCGACGGGACAGGGTGGAATGGCTACACCTTC.

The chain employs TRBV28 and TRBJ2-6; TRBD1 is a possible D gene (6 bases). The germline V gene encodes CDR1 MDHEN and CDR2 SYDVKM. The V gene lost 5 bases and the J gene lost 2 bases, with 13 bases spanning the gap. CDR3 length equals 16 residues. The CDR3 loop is CASSPSPGAGANVLTF. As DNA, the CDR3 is TGTGCCAGCAGTCCCAGCCCAGGGGCTGGGGCCAACGTCCTGACTTTC.

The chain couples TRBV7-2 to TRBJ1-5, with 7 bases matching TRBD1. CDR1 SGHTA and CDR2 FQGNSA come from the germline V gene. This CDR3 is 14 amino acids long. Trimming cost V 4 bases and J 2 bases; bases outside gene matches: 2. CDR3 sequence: CASSYDRGNQPQHF. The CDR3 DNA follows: TGTGCCAGCAGCTACGACAGGGGCAATCAGCCCCAGCATTTT.

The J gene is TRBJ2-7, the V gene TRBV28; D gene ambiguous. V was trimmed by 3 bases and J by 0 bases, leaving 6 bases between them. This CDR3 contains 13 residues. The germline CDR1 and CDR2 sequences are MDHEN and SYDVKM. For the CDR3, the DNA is TGTGCCAGCAGTTTCCGGTCCTCCTACGAGCAGTACTTC. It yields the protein CASSFRSSYEQYF.

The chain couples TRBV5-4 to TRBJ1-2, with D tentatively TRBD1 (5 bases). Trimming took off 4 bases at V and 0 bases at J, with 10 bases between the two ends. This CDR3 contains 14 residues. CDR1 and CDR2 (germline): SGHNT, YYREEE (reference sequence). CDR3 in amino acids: CASSRGLANYGYTF. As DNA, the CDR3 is TGTGCCAGCAGCAGGGGTTTAGCTAACTATGGCTACACCTTC.

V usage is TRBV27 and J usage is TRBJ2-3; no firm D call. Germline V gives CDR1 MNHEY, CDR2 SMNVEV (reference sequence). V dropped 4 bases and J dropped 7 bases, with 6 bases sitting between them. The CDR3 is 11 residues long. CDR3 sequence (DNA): TGTGCCAGCAGTTCCTCCCATACGCAGTATTTT. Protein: CASSSSHTQYF.

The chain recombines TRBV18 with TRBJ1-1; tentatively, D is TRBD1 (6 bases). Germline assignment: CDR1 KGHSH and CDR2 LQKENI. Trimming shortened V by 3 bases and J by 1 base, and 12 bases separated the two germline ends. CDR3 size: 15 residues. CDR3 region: CASSPFGQTNTEAFF. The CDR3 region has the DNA TGTGCCAGCTCACCTTTCGGACAGACGAACACTGAAGCTTTCTTT.

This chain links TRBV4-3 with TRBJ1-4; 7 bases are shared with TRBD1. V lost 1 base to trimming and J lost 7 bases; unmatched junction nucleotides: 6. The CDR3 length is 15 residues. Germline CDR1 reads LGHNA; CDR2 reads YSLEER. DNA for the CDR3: TGCGCCAGCAGCCAAGCACAGGGGATAGGTGAAAAACTGTTTTTT. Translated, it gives CASSQAQGIGEKLFF.

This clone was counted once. This chain's CDR3 is CASSPGLAGGPGTDTQYF. The CDR3, as DNA: TGTGCCAGCAGTCCTGGACTAGCGGGGGGTCCCGGCACAGATACGCAGTATTTT. This chain uses TRBV9 with TRBJ2-3, with 14 bases that match TRBD2. The CDR3 is 18 residues long. Germline trimming cut 5 bases from V and 1 base from J; bases unmatched to any gene: 9. Germline CDR1 is SGDLS and CDR2 is YYNGEE. Drawing the rest from reference TRBV9 and TRBJ2-3, the complete variable domain is DSGVTQTPKHLITATGQRVTLRCSPRSGDLSVYWYQQSLDQGLQFLIQYYNGEERAKGNILERFSAQQFPDLHSELNLSSLELGDSALYFCASSPGLAGGPGTDTQYFGPGTRLTVL.

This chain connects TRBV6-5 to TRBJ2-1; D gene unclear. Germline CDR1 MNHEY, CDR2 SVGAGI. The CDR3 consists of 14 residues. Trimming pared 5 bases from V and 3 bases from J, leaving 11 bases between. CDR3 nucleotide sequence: TGTGCCAGCAGTAAGCCGGGTGACTACAATGAGCAGTTCTTC. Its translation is CASSKPGDYNEQFF.

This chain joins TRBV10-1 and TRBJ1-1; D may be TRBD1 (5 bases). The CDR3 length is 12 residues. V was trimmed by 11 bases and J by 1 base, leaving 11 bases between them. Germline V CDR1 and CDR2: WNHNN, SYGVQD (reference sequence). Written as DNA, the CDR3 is TGCGCCCCGGAGGGGAGGAACACTGAAGCTTTCTTT. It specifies CAPEGRNTEAFF.

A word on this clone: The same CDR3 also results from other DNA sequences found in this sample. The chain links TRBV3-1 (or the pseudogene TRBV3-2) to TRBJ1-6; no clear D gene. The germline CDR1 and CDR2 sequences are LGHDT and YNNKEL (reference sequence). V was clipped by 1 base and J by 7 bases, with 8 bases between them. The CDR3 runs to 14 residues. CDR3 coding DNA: TGTGCCAGCAGCCAAGTCGGCAGGAATTCACCCCTCCACTTT. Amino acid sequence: CASSQVGRNSPLHF.

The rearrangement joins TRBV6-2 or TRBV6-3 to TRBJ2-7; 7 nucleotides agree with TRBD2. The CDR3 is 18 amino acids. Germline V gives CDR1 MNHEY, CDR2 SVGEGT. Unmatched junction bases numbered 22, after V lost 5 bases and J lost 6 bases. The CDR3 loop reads CASSPNAWTSPLLTEQYF. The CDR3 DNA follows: TGTGCCAGCAGTCCCAACGCCTGGACTAGTCCCCTACTTACCGAGCAGTACTTC.

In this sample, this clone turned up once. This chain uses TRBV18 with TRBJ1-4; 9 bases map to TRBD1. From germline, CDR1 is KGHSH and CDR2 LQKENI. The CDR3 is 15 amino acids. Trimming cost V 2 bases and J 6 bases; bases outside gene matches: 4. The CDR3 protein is CASSPRRTGDEKLFF. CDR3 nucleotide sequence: TGTGCCAGCTCACCAAGAAGGACAGGGGATGAAAAACTGTTTTTT. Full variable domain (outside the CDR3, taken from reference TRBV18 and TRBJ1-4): NAGVMQNPRHLVRRRGQEARLRCSPMKGHSHVYWYRQLPEEGLKFMVYLQKENIIDESGMPKERFSAEFPKEGPSILRIQQVVRGDSAAYFCASSPRRTGDEKLFFGSGTQLSVL.

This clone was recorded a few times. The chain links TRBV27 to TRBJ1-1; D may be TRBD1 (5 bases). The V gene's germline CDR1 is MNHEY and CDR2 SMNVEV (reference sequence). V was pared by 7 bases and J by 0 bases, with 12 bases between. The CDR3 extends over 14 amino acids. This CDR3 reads CASTPQGMNTEAFF. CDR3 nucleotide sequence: TGTGCCAGCACCCCGCAGGGCATGAACACTGAAGCTTTCTTT.